Reported below is one TCR beta chain. Trimming took 2 bases from V and 4 from J; bases not matched to a gene: 3. CDR3 size: 14 residues. Germline assignment: CDR1 MNHNY and CDR2 SVGAGI (reference sequence). This sample is drawn from a study of OX40 agonist ivuxolimab in advanced cancers. Profiling relied on immunoSEQ multiplex PCR, and the TCRdb table lists in-frame clones only, not all of them. The sample includes more than 60,000 clones, approximately 83% of them seen just once. Specimen: CD4+ or CD8+ T cells sorted from blood, collected in a trial of the OX40 agonist ivuxolimab. This TCR derives from an adult with an advanced solid tumor such as melanoma, head and neck, liver or kidney cancer. This sequence joins TRBV6-6 and TRBJ2-7, with TRBD1 identical over 9 bases. CDR3 amino acids: CASSYGTGTYEQYF. The CDR3 DNA reads as TGTGCCAGCAGTTACGGGACAGGGACGTACGAGCAGTACTTC.